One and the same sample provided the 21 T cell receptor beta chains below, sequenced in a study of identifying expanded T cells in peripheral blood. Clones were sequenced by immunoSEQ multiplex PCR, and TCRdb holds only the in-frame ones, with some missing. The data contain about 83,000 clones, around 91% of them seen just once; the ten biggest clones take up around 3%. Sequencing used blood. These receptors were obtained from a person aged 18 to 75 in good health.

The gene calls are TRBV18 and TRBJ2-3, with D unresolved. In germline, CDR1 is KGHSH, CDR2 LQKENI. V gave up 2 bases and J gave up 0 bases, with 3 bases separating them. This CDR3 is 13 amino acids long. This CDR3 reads CASSPASTDTQYF. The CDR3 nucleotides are TGTGCCAGCTCACCAGCTAGCACAGATACGCAGTATTTT.

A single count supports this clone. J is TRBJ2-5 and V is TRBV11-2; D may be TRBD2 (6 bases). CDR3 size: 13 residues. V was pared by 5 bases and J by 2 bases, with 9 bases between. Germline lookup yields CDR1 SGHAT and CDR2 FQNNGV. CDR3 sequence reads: CASSRDLQETQYF. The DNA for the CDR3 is TGTGCCAGCAGCCGGGACTTACAAGAGACCCAGTACTTC.

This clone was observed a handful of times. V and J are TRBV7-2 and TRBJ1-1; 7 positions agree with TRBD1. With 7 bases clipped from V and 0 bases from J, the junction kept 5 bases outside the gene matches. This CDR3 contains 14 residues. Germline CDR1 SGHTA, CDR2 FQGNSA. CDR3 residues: CASNKGQMNTEAFF. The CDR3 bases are TGTGCCAGCAACAAGGGACAGATGAACACTGAAGCTTTCTTT.

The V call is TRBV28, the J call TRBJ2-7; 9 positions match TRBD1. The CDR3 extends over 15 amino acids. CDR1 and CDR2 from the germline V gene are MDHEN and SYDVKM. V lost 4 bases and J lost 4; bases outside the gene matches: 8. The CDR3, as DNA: TGTGCCAGCAGTTCACCGGGACAGGGTATATACGAGCAGTACTTC. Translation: CASSSPGQGIYEQYF.

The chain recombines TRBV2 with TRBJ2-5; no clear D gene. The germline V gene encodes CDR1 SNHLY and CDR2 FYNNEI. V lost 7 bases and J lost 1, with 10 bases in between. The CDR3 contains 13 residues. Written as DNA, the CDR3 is TGTGCCAGCAATGCACAAGGCCAAGAGACCCAGTACTTC. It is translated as CASNAQGQETQYF.

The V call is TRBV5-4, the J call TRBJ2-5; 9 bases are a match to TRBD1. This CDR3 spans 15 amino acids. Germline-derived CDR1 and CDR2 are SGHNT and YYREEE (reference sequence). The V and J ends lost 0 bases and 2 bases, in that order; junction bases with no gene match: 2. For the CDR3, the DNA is TGTGCCAGCAGCTTGGCCGGACAGGGGCAAGAGACCCAGTACTTC. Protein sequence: CASSLAGQGQETQYF.

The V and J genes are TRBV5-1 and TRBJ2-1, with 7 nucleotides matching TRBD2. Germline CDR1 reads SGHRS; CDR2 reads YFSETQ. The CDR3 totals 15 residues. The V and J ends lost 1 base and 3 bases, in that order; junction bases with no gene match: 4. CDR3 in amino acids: CASSLPGTNYNEQFF. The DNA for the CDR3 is TGCGCCAGCAGCTTGCCCGGGACTAACTACAATGAGCAGTTCTTC.

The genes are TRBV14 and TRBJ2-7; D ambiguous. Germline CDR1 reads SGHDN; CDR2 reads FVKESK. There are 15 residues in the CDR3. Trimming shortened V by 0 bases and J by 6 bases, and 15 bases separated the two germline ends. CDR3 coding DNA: TGTGCCAGCAGCCAAGATCACCGCGGAGTTTCCGAGCAGTACTTC. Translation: CASSQDHRGVSEQYF.

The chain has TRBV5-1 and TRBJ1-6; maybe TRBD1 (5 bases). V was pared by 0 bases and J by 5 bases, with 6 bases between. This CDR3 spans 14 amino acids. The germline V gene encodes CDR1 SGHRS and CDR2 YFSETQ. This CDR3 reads CASSLGQNNSPLHF. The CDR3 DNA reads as TGCGCCAGCAGCTTGGGACAGAATAATTCACCCCTCCACTTT.

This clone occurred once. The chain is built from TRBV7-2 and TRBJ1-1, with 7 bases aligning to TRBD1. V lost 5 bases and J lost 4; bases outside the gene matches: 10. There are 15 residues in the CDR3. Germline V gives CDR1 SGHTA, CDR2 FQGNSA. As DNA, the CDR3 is TGTGCCAGCAGCAGGGACAGTGCCGTTAGCACTGAAGCTTTCTTT. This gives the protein CASSRDSAVSTEAFF.

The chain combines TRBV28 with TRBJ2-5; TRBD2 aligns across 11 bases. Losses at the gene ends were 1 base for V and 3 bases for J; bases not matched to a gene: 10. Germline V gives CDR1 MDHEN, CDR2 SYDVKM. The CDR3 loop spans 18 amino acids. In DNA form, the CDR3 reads TGTGCCAGCAGTTTATCTAGCGGGAGGCCACCCAGAGAAGAGACCCAGTACTTC. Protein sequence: CASSLSSGRPPREETQYF. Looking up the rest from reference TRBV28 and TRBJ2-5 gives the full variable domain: DVKVTQSSRYLVKRTGEKVFLECVQDMDHENMFWYRQDPGLGLRLIYFSYDVKMKEKGDIPEGYSVSREKKERFSLILESASTNQTSMYLCASSLSSGRPPREETQYFGPGTRLLVL.

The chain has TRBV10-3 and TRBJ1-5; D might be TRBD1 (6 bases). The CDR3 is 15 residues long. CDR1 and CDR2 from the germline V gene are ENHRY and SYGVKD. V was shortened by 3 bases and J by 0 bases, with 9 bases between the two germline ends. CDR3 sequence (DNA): TGTGCCATCAGTGAAAGGGGGGGTAGCAATCAGCCCCAGCATTTT. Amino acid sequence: CAISERGGSNQPQHF.

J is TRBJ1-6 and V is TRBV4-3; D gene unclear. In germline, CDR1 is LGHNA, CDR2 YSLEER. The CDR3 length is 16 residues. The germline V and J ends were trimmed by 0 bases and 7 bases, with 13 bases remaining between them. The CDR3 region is CASSQDAGFFNSPLHF. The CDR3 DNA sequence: TGCGCCAGCAGCCAAGATGCGGGTTTCTTCAATTCACCCCTCCACTTT.

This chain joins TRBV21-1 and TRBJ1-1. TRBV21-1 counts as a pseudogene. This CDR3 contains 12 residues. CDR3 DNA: TGTGCCAGCAGCAAAGGGGGCACTGAAGCTTTCTTT. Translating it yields CASSKGGTEAFF.

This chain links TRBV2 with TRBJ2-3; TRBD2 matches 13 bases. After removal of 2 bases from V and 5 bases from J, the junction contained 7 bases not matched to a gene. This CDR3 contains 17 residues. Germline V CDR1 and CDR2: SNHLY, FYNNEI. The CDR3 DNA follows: TGTGCCAGCAGTGAACCATCGACTAGCGGGGGGCGAGATACGCAGTATTTT. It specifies CASSEPSTSGGRDTQYF.

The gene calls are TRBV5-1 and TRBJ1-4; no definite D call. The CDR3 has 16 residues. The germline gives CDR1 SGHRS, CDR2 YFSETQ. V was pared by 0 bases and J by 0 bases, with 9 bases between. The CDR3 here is CASSLGLVATNEKLFF. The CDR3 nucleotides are TGCGCCAGCAGCTTGGGACTTGTTGCAACTAATGAAAAACTGTTTTTT.

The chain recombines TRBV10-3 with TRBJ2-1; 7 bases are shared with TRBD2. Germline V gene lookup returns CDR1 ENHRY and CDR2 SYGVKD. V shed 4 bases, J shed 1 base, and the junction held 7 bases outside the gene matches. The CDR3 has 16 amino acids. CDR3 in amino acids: CAISAPGLRSYNEQFF. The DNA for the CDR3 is TGTGCCATCAGTGCGCCGGGACTAAGGTCCTACAATGAGCAGTTCTTC.

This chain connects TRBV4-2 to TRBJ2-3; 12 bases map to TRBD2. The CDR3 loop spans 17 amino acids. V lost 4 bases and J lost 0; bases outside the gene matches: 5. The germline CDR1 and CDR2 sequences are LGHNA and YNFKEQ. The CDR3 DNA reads TGTGCCAGCAGCCCGGGGCTAGCGGGGGGGAGCACAGATACGCAGTATTTT. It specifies CASSPGLAGGSTDTQYF.

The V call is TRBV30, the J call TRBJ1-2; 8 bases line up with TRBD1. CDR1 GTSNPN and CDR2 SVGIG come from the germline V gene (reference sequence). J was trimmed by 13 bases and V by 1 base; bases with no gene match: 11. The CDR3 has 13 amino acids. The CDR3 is CAWSGGWQGAPTF. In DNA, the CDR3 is TGTGCCTGGAGTGGGGGGTGGCAGGGGGCGCCCACCTTC.

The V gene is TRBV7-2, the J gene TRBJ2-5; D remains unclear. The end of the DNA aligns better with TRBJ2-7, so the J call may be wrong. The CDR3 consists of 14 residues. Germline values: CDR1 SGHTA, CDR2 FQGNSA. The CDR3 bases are TGTGCCAGCAGCTTAGTTGCGACCTCCTACGAGCAGTACTTC. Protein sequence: CASSLVATSYEQYF.

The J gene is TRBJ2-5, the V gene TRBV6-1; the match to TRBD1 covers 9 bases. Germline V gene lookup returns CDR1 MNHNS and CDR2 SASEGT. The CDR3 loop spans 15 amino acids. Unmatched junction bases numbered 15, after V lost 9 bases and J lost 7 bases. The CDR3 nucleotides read TGTGCCAGTATATCCGGGACAGGGAGGATTGGGACCCAGTACTTC. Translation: CASISGTGRIGTQYF.